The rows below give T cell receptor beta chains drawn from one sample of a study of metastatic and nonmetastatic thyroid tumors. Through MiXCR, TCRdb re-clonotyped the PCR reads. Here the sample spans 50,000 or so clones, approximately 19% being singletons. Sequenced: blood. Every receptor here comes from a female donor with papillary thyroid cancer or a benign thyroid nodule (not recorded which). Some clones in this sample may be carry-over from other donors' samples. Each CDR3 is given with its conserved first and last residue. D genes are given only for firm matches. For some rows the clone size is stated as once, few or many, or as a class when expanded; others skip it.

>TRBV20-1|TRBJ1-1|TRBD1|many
TGCAGTGCTCCCGGCCCAGGGGGAGTAGGTGAAGCTTTCTTT
CSAPGPGGVGEAFF
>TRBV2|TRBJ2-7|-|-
TGTGCCAGCAGTGAGGACGAGCAGTACTTC
CASSEDEQYF
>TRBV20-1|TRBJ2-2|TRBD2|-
TGCAGTGCTAGGGAGGTCACTAGCGGCTTTACCGGGGAGCTGCTTTTT
CSAREVTSGFTGELLF
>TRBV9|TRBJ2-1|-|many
TGTGCCAGCAGCGTTAACGACGCCAACTCCTACAATGAGCAGTTCTTC
CASSVNDANSYNEQFF
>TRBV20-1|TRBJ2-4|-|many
TGCAGTGCTAGTAGGGGGGCTGACATTCAGTACTTC
CSASRGADIQYF
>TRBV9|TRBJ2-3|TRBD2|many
TGTGCCAGCAGCGAAGCGGGAGGGGGTGGCACAGATACGCAGTATTTT
CASSEAGGGGTDTQYF
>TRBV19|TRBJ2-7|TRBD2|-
TGTGCCAGTAGTACCCGGACTAGATTTACCGATCAGTACTTC
CASSTRTRFTDQYF
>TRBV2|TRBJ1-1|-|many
TGTGCCAGCCGCCTCCGACGAGCGGTGAACACTGAAGCTTTCTTT
CASRLRRAVNTEAFF
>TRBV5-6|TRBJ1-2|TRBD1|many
TGTGCCAGCGCCGTGGCGGAGGGGGCGATTTATGGCTACACCTTC
CASAVAEGAIYGYTF
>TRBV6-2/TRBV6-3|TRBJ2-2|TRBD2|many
TGTGCCAGCAAGAACTTAGCGGGAGCGGGTACCGGGGAGCTGTTTTTT
CASKNLAGAGTGELFF